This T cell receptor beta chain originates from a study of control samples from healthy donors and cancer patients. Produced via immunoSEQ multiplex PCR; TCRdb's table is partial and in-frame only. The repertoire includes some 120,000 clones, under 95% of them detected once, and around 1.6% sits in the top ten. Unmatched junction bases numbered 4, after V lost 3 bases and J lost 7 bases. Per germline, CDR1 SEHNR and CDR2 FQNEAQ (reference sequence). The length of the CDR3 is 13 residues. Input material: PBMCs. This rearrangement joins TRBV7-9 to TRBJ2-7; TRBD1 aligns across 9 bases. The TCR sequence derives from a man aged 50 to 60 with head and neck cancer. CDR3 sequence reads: CASSFGQGMEQYF. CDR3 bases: TGTGCCAGCAGCTTTGGACAGGGGATGGAGCAGTACTTC.